The 8 T cell receptor beta chains below were found in one sample sequenced in a study of CD8+ T cells in alopecia areata. Following RNA extraction, reverse transcription yielded cDNA that acted as the sequencing template. The method was immunoSEQ multiplex PCR; TCRdb's version includes in-frame clones alone and lacks a portion of them. The record shows around 100,000 clones for this sample, with no singletons present. The sequenced sample consisted of lesional skin. The source is a C3H/HeJ mouse with alopecia areata. This mouse strain has H2-k as its MHC haplotype.

A word on this clone: Gene names follow the mouse nomenclature. From the germline J gene comes the end of the CDR3, since the read stops 4 residues before it. The rearrangement joins TRBV31 to TRBJ2-1; TRBD2 matches 11 bases. CDR3 length equals 14 residues. Germline V lookup: CDR1 GKSSPN, CDR2 SITVG. The sequenced part of the CDR3 DNA is TGTGCCTGGAGCCACCGGGACTGGGGGGCT. Its translation is CAWSHRDWGA. In full, the CDR3 is CAWSHRDWGAEQFF.

In its sample, this clone was seen a few times. Genes here carry mouse names. CDR3 in amino acids: CASGDAQTGGAGEVFF. Partial CDR3 DNA: TGTGCCAGCGGTGATGCCCAGACTGGTGGGGCTGGA. V and J are TRBV13-2 and TRBJ1-1; D perhaps matches TRBD1 (5 bases). The CDR3 end lies 4 residues beyond the end of the read and is filled in from the germline J gene. The V gene's germline CDR1 is NNHNN and CDR2 SYGAGS (reference sequence). The CDR3 is 16 residues long.

This clone was recorded many times. Mouse names are used for the genes. The read falls 4 residues short of the CDR3 end, and the missing part is taken from the germline J gene. V is TRBV13-3 and J is TRBJ2-4, with D maybe TRBD1 (6 bases). V was clipped by 3 bases and J by 0 bases, with 8 bases between them. This CDR3 is 14 amino acids long. Germline values: CDR1 NNHDY, CDR2 SYVADS. The CDR3 loop reads CASSGTDSQNTLYF. CDR3 bases read: TGTGCCAGCAGTGGGACAGACAGTCAAAAC.

This clone was counted ten times or more. Gene names refer to mouse genes. The read falls 4 residues short of the CDR3 end, and the missing part is taken from the germline J gene. The chain uses TRBV13-3 and TRBJ1-1; weak D call: TRBD1 (5 bases). Trimming removed 1 base at V and 1 base at J, with 11 bases between. In germline, CDR1 is NNHDY, CDR2 SYVADS. The CDR3 totals 15 residues. Here the CDR3 reads CASSDRGEGNTEVFF. CDR3 DNA (partial): TGTGCCAGCAGTGATAGAGGGGAGGGAAACACA.

This clone has just a few counts. The gene symbols are mouse symbols. CDR3 DNA (partial): TGTGCCAGCACCCAGGGGTTCACCGGG. Translation: CASTQGFTG. The entire CDR3 sequence reads CASTQGFTGQLYF. This chain links TRBV19 with TRBJ2-2, with a possible D match to TRBD1 (6 bases). From the germline J gene comes the end of the CDR3, since the read stops 4 residues before it. The length of the CDR3 is 13 residues. Trimming shortened V by 6 bases and J by 4 bases, and 10 bases separated the two germline ends. Looked up from germline, CDR1 is FNHDT and CDR2 is SITEND (reference sequence). Full variable domain (remainder filled in from reference TRBV19 and TRBJ2-2): GGIITQTPKFLIGQEGQKLTLKCQQNFNHDTMYWYRQDSGKGLRLIYYSITENDLQKGDLSEGYDASREKKSSFSLTVTSAQKNEMAVFLCASTQGFTGQLYFGEGSKLTVL.

In this sample, this clone turned up a few times. The gene names here belong to mouse. The read stops 4 residues short of the end of the CDR3; the missing end is completed from the germline J gene. This sequence joins TRBV19 and TRBJ2-5; 8 bases line up with TRBD2. This CDR3 has 15 amino acids. Germline V gene sequence: CDR1 FNHDT, CDR2 SITEND (reference sequence). The sequenced CDR3 bases are TGTGCCAGCAGTATAGTCTGGGGGGAAAGAGAC. This codes for CASSIVWGERD. The complete CDR3 sequence is CASSIVWGERDTQYF. Full variable domain (outside the CDR3, taken from reference TRBV19 and TRBJ2-5): GGIITQTPKFLIGQEGQKLTLKCQQNFNHDTMYWYRQDSGKGLRLIYYSITENDLQKGDLSEGYDASREKKSSFSLTVTSAQKNEMAVFLCASSIVWGERDTQYFGPGTRLLVL.

In its sample, this clone was seen a few times. At residue 12, the TCRdb protein and translated DNA are inconsistent; the protein given comes from the DNA. Gene names denote mouse genes. Read sequence stops 3 residues before the CDR3 end, and the germline J gene provides the missing end. The chain is built from TRBV19 and TRBJ1-3; D is uncertain. The V gene's germline CDR1 is FNHDT and CDR2 SITEND (reference sequence). The ends were cut back, 2 bases at V and 0 bases at J, with 9 bases in the middle. The CDR3 loop spans 15 amino acids. CDR3 bases read: TGTGCCAGCAGTATCCACTTCGATTCTGGAAATACG. It specifies CASSIHFDSGNT. The whole CDR3 protein is CASSIHFDSGNTLYF.

The sample holds many counts of this clone. These gene names are mouse names. The CDR3 DNA, read in part, is TGTGCCAGCAGTCCCGGGACAGGGGGCCGCACCGGG. Protein sequence: CASSPGTGGRTG. The whole CDR3 is CASSPGTGGRTGQLYF. The chain uses TRBV13-3 and TRBJ2-2; 12 bases map to TRBD1. The read terminates 4 residues before the CDR3 end, so the remaining end is supplied by the germline J gene. Per the germline V gene, CDR1 is NNHDY and CDR2 is SYVADS. The CDR3 is made up of 16 amino acids. V shed 4 bases, J shed 4 bases, and the junction held 5 bases outside the gene matches. Full variable domain (remainder filled in from reference TRBV13-3 and TRBJ2-2): EAAVTQSPRSKVAVTGGKVTLSCHQTNNHDYMYWYRQDTGHGLRLIHYSYVADSTEKGDIPDGYKASRPSQENFSLILELASLSQTAVYFCASSPGTGGRTGQLYFGEGSKLTVL.